The entry below describes one TCR beta chain. The target antigen is unknown. The entry originates in a study of cytomegalovirus exposure and HLA in healthy donors. The PCR contained 60 Vbeta and 13 Jbeta primers. Sequencing used immunoSEQ multiplex PCR; TCRdb keeps in-frame clones, though not all of them. The sample table includes 77,000 or so clones. CDR1 and CDR2 (germline): LNHDA, SQIVND (reference sequence). The V gene end was trimmed by 5 bases and the J gene end by 3 bases; junction bases not matched to a gene: 7. The CDR3 is 15 residues long. Healthy people donating bone marrow made up the donors. Regarding the study as a whole: It was taken for granted in presence/absence analyses that sequencing depth across donors was roughly uniform. It has been reported that TCR beta sequences accurately predicted the HLA-A and HLA-B alleles of most subjects.

The clonotype was recovered from a man aged 30-40 years in good health and CMV-seronegative. V gene TRBV19 combines with J gene TRBJ2-7, with 10 bases aligning to TRBD2. The material sequenced was PBMCs. The CDR3 DNA follows: TGTGCCAGTAGTCCGCTAGCGGGGGTACACTACGAGCAGTACTTC. Protein: CASSPLAGVHYEQYF.